This T cell receptor (beta chain) emerged from a study of neurological immune-mediated disorders. About the study: Of the multiple sclerosis patients, roughly 35 in total, roughly 31 were relapsing-remitting and 3 were secondary progressive.

Germline lookup yields CDR1 DFQATT and CDR2 SNEGSKA (reference sequence). The length of the CDR3 is 15 residues. Deletions cut 3 bases from V and 5 bases from J, with 17 bases between. The study, taken as a whole, reports: Healthy controls had more TCR clonal expansion than multiple sclerosis, which showed the least, whereas HTLV-1-associated myelopathy showed the most.

The authors produced cDNA by 5'RACE using 10-nucleotide random UMIs. From 15-18 subjects, every sequencing run obtained over 170 million TCR-beta sequences. Each CDR3 protein is one row after TCRdb ran MiXCR on the 5' RACE reads. The table includes about 80,000 distinct CDR3 sequences, 5.8% detected once. This clonotype was observed at least ten times. As yet, its antigen is unknown. The time point is: longitudinal time-point 2. Sequenced: PBMCs. V and J are TRBV20-1 and TRBJ1-5; perhaps TRBD1 as D (5 bases). The TCR was taken from a woman in her sixties or seventies with multiple sclerosis. The CDR3 DNA follows: TGCAGTGCTAGCAGAGGGGCTGCCACCGATCAGCCCCAGCATTTT. It is translated as CSASRGAATDQPQHF.